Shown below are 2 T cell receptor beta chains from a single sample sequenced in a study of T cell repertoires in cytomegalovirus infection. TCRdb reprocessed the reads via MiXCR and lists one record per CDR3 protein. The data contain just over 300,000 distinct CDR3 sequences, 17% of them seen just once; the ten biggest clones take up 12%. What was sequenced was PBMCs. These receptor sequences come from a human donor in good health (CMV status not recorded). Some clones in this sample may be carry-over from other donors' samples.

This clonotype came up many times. The CDR3 bases are TGCGCCAGCAGCCGTGGGACAGGGAATGATGGCTACACCTTC. Protein: CASSRGTGNDGYTF. This chain connects TRBV5-1 to TRBJ1-2; 9 bases are a match to TRBD1. V dropped 4 bases and J dropped 6; count of bases not matched to a gene: 7. Looked up from germline, CDR1 is SGHRS and CDR2 is YFSETQ. This CDR3 contains 14 residues.

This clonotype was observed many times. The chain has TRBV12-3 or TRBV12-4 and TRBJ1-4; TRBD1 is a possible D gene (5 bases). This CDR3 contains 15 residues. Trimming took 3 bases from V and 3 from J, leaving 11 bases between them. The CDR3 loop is CASSLSRGSNEKLFF. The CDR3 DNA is TGTGCCAGCAGTTTGTCAAGGGGTTCTAATGAAAAACTGTTTTTT.